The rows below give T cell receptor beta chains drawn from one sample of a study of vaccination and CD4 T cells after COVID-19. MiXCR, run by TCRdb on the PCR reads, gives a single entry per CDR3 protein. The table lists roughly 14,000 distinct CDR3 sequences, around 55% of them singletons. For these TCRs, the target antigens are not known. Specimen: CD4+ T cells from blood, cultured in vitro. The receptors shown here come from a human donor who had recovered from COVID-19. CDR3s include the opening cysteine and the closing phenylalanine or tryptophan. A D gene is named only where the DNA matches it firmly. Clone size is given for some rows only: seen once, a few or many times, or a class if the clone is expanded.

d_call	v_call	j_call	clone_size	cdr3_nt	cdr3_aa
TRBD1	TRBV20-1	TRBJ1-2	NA	TGCAGTGCTAGAGACAGGGGGCGCGACTATGGCTACACCTTC	CSARDRGRDYGYTF
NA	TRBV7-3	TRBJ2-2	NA	TGTGCCAGCAGCTTCATCGCAAACACCGGGGAGCTGTTTTTT	CASSFIANTGELFF
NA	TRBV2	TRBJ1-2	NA	TGTGCCAGCAGTGAGGTTGCGTTTGCCCTACAGTCGGGCTACACCTTC	CASSEVAFALQSGYTF
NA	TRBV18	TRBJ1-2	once	TGTGCCAGCTCACCATCGGGTGCGGATGGCTACACCTTC	CASSPSGADGYTF
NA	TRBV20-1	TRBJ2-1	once	TGCAGTGCTTACTCGGGAAGGGTAGGCAATGAGCAGTTCTTC	CSAYSGRVGNEQFF
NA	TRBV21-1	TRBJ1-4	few	TGTGCCAGCAGCACTGGGGACAGGGAAAATGAAAAACTGTTTTTT	CASSTGDRENEKLFF
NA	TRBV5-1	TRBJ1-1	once	TGCGCCAGCAGCTTTTGGGGGACTGGGGGGTCGAACACTGAAGCTTTCTTT	CASSFWGTGGSNTEAFF
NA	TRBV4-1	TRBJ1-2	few	TGCGCCAGCAGCGTCACCCCAACTCGATTTGGCTACACCTTC	CASSVTPTRFGYTF
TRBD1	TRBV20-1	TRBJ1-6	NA	TGCAGTGCTCCGGCCGGGACAGTGGAGTCTTCACCCCTCCACTTT	CSAPAGTVESSPLHF
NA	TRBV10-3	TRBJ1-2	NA	TGTGCCAGCAGTGAAGGGATGCGGTCTTATGGCTACACCTTC	CASSEGMRSYGYTF
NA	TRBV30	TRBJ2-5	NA	TGTGCCTGGAGCGGGCAGGGTTTTGAGACCCAGTACTTC	CAWSGQGFETQYF
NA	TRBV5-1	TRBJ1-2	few	TGCGCCAGCAGCTTGACGGGCTATGGCTACACCTTC	CASSLTGYGYTF
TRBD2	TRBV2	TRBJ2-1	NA	TGTGCCAGCAGTGGGGGGACTAGCGGGAGCAATGAGCAGTTCTTC	CASSGGTSGSNEQFF